A selection of T cell receptor beta chains follows, all from one sample in a study of Ad26.COV2.S vaccination and SARS-CoV-2 variants. Sequenced by immunoSEQ multiplex PCR; TCRdb stores in-frame clones only, minus some. The table lists around 450,000 clones, roughly nine tenths of them singletons, with about 2.5% in the top ten. Sequences were derived from peripheral blood, sampled in a trial of Ad26.COV2.S vaccine versus placebo. The receptors shown here come from a person between 18 and 65 years old who received the Ad26.COV2.S COVID-19 vaccine or a placebo. The CDR3 runs from the conserved cysteine through the conserved F or W. D genes are given only for firm matches. Clone size is given for some rows only: seen once, a few or many times, or a class if the clone is expanded.

>TRBV6-2/TRBV6-3|TRBJ1-5|TRBD1|.
TGTGCCAGCAGTTTAACCCGGGACAGGGAACGGCAGCCCCAGCATTTT
CASSLTRDRERQPQHF
>TRBV12-5|TRBJ2-1|TRBD2|.
TGTGCTAGTGGTTTGGGAGGGACTAGCGGGGGGTACAATGAGCAGTTCTTC
CASGLGGTSGGYNEQFF
>TRBV4-2|TRBJ2-2|.|few
TGTGCCAGCAGCCAAGGTGACTGGACAAGGAACACCGGGGAGCTGTTTTTT
CASSQGDWTRNTGELFF
>TRBV5-6|TRBJ1-5|.|.
TGTGCCAGCAGCTTGGCCGTTACTCAGCCCCAGCATTTT
CASSLAVTQPQHF
>TRBV2|TRBJ2-3|TRBD2|.
TGTGCCAGCACCAGGGAGGGGTCGACAGATACGCAGTATTTT
CASTREGSTDTQYF
>TRBV3-1/TRBV3-2|TRBJ1-1|.|.
TGTGCCAGCAGCCAAGCTGCGACAGGTTTTACTGAAGCTTTCTTT
CASSQAATGFTEAFF
>TRBV7-9|TRBJ2-2|.|.
TGTGCCAGCAGCCATACGGGCGGCGGAACCACCGGGGAGCTGTTTTTT
CASSHTGGGTTGELFF
>TRBV3-1/TRBV3-2|TRBJ2-5|.|.
TGTGCCAGCAGCTTCGGGGGGACCCAGTACTTC
CASSFGGTQYF
>TRBV11-2|TRBJ2-1|.|.
TGTGCCAGCACCCTCACGGCAACCCGGAGCTCCTACAATGAGCAGTTCTTC
CASTLTATRSSYNEQFF
>TRBV18|TRBJ2-7|TRBD2|.
TGTGCCAGCTCACCAGGAGGACTAGCGGGGCCGGCTTCCTACGAGCAGTACTTC
CASSPGGLAGPASYEQYF
>TRBV20-1|TRBJ1-5|.|.
TGCAGTGCTAGTGGCGGCAATCAGCCCCAGCATTTT
CSASGGNQPQHF
>TRBV11-3|TRBJ2-5|.|.
TGTGCCAGCAGCTCACGAGAGACCCAGTACTTC
CASSSRETQYF
>TRBV4-2|TRBJ1-3|.|.
TGTGCCAGCAGCCAAGATTTAAGCTCTGGAAACACCATATATTTT
CASSQDLSSGNTIYF
>TRBV25-1|TRBJ1-2|.|.
TGTGCCAGCAGTGAATCCCCGGTTGGGGGGGGCTATGGCTACACCTTC
CASSESPVGGGYGYTF
>TRBV5-1|TRBJ2-5|.|.
TGCGCCAGCAGCTTGATGTCGGGTGTCGCCGAGACCCAGTACTTC
CASSLMSGVAETQYF
>TRBV4-1|TRBJ2-3|.|.
TGCGCCAGCAGCCAAGATGGGAGAGGGGGGGCAGATACGCAGTATTTT
CASSQDGRGGADTQYF
>TRBV9|TRBJ1-1|TRBD1|.
TGTGCCAGCAGCTCGGGGACAGGGGAGGGTTTAGCTTTCTTT
CASSSGTGEGLAFF
>TRBV11-2|TRBJ2-3|.|.
TGTGCCAGCAGCCTCAGCCGCCAGGATACGCAGTATTTT
CASSLSRQDTQYF
>TRBV11-3|TRBJ2-1|.|.
TGTGCCAGCAGCTTAGATTCCAGCAATGAGCAGTTCTTC
CASSLDSSNEQFF
>TRBV20-1|TRBJ1-4|.|.
TGCAGTGCTAGGCCGTATGAAAAACTGTTTTTT
CSARPYEKLFF
>TRBV11-2|TRBJ1-1|.|.
TGTGCCAGCAGCTTAGTTAGGGGCAAGGCGGTAACTGAAGCTTTCTTT
CASSLVRGKAVTEAFF
>TRBV18|TRBJ2-2|TRBD2|.
TGTGCCAGCTCACAAAGGACTAGCGGGTTCACCGGGGAGCTGTTTTTT
CASSQRTSGFTGELFF
>TRBV5-1|TRBJ1-2|TRBD1|.
TGCGCCAGCAGCTTGGCAGGGGGCGGGTATGGCTACACCTTC
CASSLAGGGYGYTF
>TRBV3-1/TRBV3-2|TRBJ2-1|TRBD1|.
TGTGCCAGCAGCCAACACAGGGGCTCCTCCGGATCCTACAATGAGCAGTTCTTC
CASSQHRGSSGSYNEQFF
>TRBV7-2|TRBJ2-7|.|.
TGTGCCAGCAGCTTAGACAGGCGGTACGAGCAGTACTTC
CASSLDRRYEQYF
>TRBV7-3|TRBJ1-1|TRBD1|.
TGTGCCAGCAGCTTAAGGGGACAGTCGAACACTGAAGCTTTCTTT
CASSLRGQSNTEAFF
>TRBV5-1|TRBJ1-1|.|.
TGCGCCAGCAGCACCGGTCCGATGAACACTGAAGCTTTCTTT
CASSTGPMNTEAFF
>TRBV7-2|TRBJ2-7|.|.
TGTGCCAGCAGACCACGAGGCTTCTCCTACGAGCAGTACTTC
CASRPRGFSYEQYF
>TRBV2|TRBJ1-3|TRBD1|once
TGTGCCAGCAGTGACAGACAGGGAAGACTGGTCACCATATATTTT
CASSDRQGRLVTIYF
>TRBV6-2/TRBV6-3|TRBJ2-3|TRBD2|.
TGTGCCAGCAGTTACGACGGGAGGGGGAAAGATACGCAGTATTTT
CASSYDGRGKDTQYF
>TRBV19|TRBJ1-5|.|.
TGTGCCAGTAGTATGGGTTTGGGGGAGGCTCAGCCCCAGCATTTT
CASSMGLGEAQPQHF
>TRBV3-1/TRBV3-2|TRBJ2-1|.|.
TGTGCCAGCAGCCAAGGCCGGAGGGGCTGGGCCTCCAATGAGCAGTTCTTC
CASSQGRRGWASNEQFF
>TRBV15|TRBJ1-6|.|.
TGTGCCACCAGCAGACGAGACAGTTATAATTCACCCCTCCACTTT
CATSRRDSYNSPLHF
>TRBV4-1|TRBJ2-2|.|.
TGCGCCAGCAGCCAAGAAGAGGGTTTGGGGGAGCTGTTTTTT
CASSQEEGLGELFF
>TRBV5-1|TRBJ2-4|TRBD2|.
TGCGCCAGCAGCTTCAAACTAGCGGGGGCCAAAAACATTCAGTACTTC
CASSFKLAGAKNIQYF
>TRBV7-9|TRBJ1-2|.|.
TGTGCCAGCAGGAAAACAGGTCCCGGCTACACCTTC
CASRKTGPGYTF
>TRBV7-8|TRBJ2-5|TRBD1|.
TGTGCCAGCAGCTTAGCGACAGGGGTTCGGGAGACCCAGTACTTC
CASSLATGVRETQYF
>TRBV29-1|TRBJ1-3|TRBD1|many
TGCAGCGTTCTCAGGGGGCCTGGAAACACCATATATTTT
CSVLRGPGNTIYF
>TRBV4-2|TRBJ2-1|.|.
TGTGCCAGCAGCCAAGAGGGGGATCGTAATGAGCAGTTCTTC
CASSQEGDRNEQFF
>TRBV7-9|TRBJ2-1|.|.
TGTGCCAGCAGGGACCTAGGGTTAAGCAATGAGCAGTTCTTC
CASRDLGLSNEQFF
>TRBV5-1|TRBJ1-2|.|.
TGCGCCAGCAGCTTGGGGGGAGCTGGTGTAGGCTACACCTTC
CASSLGGAGVGYTF
>TRBV30|TRBJ1-5|.|.
TGTGCCTGGAGTGTAAGTAGTGGGCAGCCCCAGCATTTT
CAWSVSSGQPQHF
>TRBV6-1|TRBJ2-1|.|.
TGTGCCAGCAGTGAGCCCCCGGGTGTGCAGTTCTTC
CASSEPPGVQFF
>TRBV4-1|TRBJ1-2|.|.
TGCGCCAGCAGCCAAGACAGGGCCCACAACTATGGCTACACCTTC
CASSQDRAHNYGYTF
>TRBV10-3|TRBJ2-1|.|.
TGTGCCATCAGGGACTCCTACAATGAGCAGTTCTTC
CAIRDSYNEQFF
>TRBV5-1|TRBJ1-3|.|.
TGCGCCAGCAGCAGGACAAACTCTGGAAACACCATATATTTT
CASSRTNSGNTIYF
>TRBV5-1|TRBJ1-2|TRBD1|.
TGCGCCAGCAGCTTATTACAGGGGGCCGTTGGCTACACCTTC
CASSLLQGAVGYTF
>TRBV5-1|TRBJ2-1|TRBD2|.
TGCGCCAGCAGTAAGCGGGAGGGCCTCAATGAGCAGTTCTTC
CASSKREGLNEQFF
>TRBV7-6|TRBJ2-7|TRBD2|.
TGTGCCAGCAGCTTAGGGGGGGGAGAGCAGTACTTC
CASSLGGGEQYF
>TRBV11-3|TRBJ2-4|.|few
TGTGCCAGCAACAACGGAGAGGACATTCAGTACTTC
CASNNGEDIQYF
>TRBV18|TRBJ2-5|.|.
TGTGCCAGCTCACCTGGTTCCCTAACCCAGTACTTC
CASSPGSLTQYF
>TRBV27|TRBJ2-1|.|.
TGTGCCAGCAGTCTTCAGGCCGTCCATGAGCAGTTCTTC
CASSLQAVHEQFF
>TRBV20-1|TRBJ1-5|.|.
TGCAGTGTTAGGGGGAATCAGCCCCAGCATTTT
CSVRGNQPQHF
>TRBV11-2|TRBJ1-6|.|.
TGTGCCAGCAGCCTATTGGTAGGGTCCTATAATTCACCCCTCCACTTT
CASSLLVGSYNSPLHF
>TRBV5-1|TRBJ1-1|.|.
TGCGCCAGCAGCTTGCGGGGGAACACTGAAGCTTTCTTT
CASSLRGNTEAFF
>TRBV2|TRBJ1-4|.|.
TGTGCCAGCAGTGAAACAGAAAAACTGTTTTTT
CASSETEKLFF
>TRBV5-1|TRBJ1-1|.|.
TGCGCCAGCAGCTTGTCTGCGGGGATGAACACTGAAGCTTTCTTT
CASSLSAGMNTEAFF
>TRBV11-3|TRBJ1-4|.|.
TGTGCCAGCAGCTTAGTCACAGAGAATGAAAAACTGTTTTTT
CASSLVTENEKLFF
>TRBV18|TRBJ2-3|TRBD1|.
TGTGCCAGCCGCACCACAGACAGGGTAGCAGATACGCAGTATTTT
CASRTTDRVADTQYF